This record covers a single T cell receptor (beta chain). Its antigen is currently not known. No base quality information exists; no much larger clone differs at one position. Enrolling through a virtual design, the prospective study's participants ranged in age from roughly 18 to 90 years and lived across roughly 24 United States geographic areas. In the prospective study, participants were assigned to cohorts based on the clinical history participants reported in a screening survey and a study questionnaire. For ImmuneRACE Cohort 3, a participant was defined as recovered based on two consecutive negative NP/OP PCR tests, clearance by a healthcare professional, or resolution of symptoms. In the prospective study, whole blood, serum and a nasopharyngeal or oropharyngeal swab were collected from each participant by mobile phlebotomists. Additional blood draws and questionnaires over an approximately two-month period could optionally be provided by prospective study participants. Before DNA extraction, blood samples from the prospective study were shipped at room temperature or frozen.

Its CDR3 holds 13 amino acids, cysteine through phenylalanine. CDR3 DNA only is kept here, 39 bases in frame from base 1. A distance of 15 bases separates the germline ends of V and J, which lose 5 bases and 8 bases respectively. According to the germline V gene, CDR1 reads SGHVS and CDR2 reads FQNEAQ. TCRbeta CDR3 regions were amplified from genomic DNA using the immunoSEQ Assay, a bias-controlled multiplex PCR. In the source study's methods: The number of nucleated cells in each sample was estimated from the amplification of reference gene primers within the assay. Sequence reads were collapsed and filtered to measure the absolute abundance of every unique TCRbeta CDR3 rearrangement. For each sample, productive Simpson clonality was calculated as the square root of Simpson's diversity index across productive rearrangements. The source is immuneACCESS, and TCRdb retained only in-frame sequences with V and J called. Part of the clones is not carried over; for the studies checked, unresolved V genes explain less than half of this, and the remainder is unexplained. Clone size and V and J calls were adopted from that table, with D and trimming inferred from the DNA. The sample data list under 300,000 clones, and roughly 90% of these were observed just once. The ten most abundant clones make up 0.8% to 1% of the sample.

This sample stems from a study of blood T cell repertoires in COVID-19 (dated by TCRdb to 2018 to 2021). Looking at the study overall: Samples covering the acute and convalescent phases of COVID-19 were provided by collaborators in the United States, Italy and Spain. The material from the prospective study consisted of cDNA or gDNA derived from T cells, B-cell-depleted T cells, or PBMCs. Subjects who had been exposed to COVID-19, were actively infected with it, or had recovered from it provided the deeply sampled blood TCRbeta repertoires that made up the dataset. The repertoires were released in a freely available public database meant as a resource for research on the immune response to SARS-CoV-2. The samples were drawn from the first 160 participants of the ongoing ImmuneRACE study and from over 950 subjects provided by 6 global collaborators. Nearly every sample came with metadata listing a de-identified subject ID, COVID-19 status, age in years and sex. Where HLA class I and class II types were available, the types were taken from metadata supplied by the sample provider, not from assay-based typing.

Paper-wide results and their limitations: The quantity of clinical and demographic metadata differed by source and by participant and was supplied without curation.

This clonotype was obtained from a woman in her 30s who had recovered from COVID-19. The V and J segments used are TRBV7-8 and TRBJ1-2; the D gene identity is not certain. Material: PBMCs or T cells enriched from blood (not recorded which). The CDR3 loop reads CASSPQFVKGYTF. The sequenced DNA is TGTGCCAGCAGCCCACAGTTCGTAAAGGGCTACACCTTC.